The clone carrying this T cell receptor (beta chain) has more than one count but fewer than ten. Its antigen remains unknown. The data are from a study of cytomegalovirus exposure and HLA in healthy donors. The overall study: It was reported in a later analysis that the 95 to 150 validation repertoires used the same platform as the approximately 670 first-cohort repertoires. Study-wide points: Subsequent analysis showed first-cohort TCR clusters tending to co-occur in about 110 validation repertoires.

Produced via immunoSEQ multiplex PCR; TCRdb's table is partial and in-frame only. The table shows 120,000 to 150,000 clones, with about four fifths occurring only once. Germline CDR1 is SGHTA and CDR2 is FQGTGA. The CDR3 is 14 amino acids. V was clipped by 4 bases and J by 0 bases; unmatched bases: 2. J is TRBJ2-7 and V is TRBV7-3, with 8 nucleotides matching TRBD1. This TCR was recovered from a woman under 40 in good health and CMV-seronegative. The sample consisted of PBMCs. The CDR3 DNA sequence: TGTGCCAGCAGCTCTACAGGGGGCTCCTACGAGCAGTACTTC. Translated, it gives CASSSTGGSYEQYF.